This T cell receptor beta chain was observed in a study of T cell responses to AZD1222 COVID-19 vaccine. The overall study: Second-dose timings of about 4 or about 12 weeks were pooled.

This CDR3 is built from 16 residues. Of note for this clone: The antigen is undetermined.

Measured with immunoSEQ multiplex PCR; TCRdb has only the in-frame clones, and not every one. This sample has 100,000 to 150,000 clones; around 90% occur once, and the top ten carry 28%. General study points: Within unmutated variant regions lay the reported targets of nearly half of spike-specific TCRs. Baseline antibody screening turned up just five to seven seropositive AZD1222 recipients. Clonal diversity may have been underestimated in mostly white British donors.

This TCR came from an adult in good health. The sample consisted of peripheral blood, taken on day 0 of AZD1222 vaccination. The chain uses TRBV21-1 and TRBJ1-1; the D call in the table, TRBD1, was not verified against the DNA. TRBV21-1 is designated a pseudogene. The CDR3 sequence: CASITKGVRTYTEAFF. CDR3 nucleotides: TGTGCCAGCATCACGAAGGGGGTCAGAACTTACACTGAAGCTTTCTTT.